The present T cell receptor (beta chain) was sequenced within a study of blood T cell repertoires in COVID-19. Study-wide context: The origin of the acute and convalescent COVID-19 samples was the United States, Italy and Spain. In each case, the material was cDNA or gDNA derived from T cells, B-cell-depleted T cells, or PBMCs.

V shed 8 bases and J 0 bases; nucleotides not matched to a gene: 5. Germline CDR1 is LNHDA and CDR2 is SQIVND (reference sequence). CDR3 length equals 14 residues. Under the authors' procedure: Estimated nucleated cell counts came from reference gene primer amplification. Produced via immunoSEQ multiplex PCR; TCRdb's table is partial and in-frame only. That table is the source of V, J and clone size, and D and trimming were worked out from the DNA. The data show around 100,000 clones, 88% seen once. Specimen: peripheral blood. This chain joins TRBV19 and TRBJ2-3, with TRBD2 matching over 7 bases. The receptor's source is a man of 80 years or more with acute or convalescent COVID-19. The CDR3 region is CASATSQSTDTQYF. The CDR3, as DNA: TGTGCCAGTGCGACTAGCCAAAGCACAGATACGCAGTATTTT.